A single sample gave rise to the 22 T cell receptor beta chains below, sequenced in a study of human T cells and chemical hapten exposure. The time point: patch test 1, 2 weeks after DPC sensitization. Treatment given: therapeutic diphenylcyclopropenone sensitization with weekly scalp DPC. TCRdb re-called the RACE reads with MiXCR, one entry per CDR3 protein. This sample carries approximately 350,000 distinct CDR3 sequences, roughly 6.9% of them seen once, and the ten largest clones take about 8%. The sample in question was whole blood, obtained in connection with sensitization to the hapten diphenylcyclopropenone (DPC). These receptors were taken from a woman aged 18-29 years with alopecia areata. Some clones in this sample may be carry-over from other donors' samples.

This chain connects TRBV12-3 or TRBV12-4 to TRBJ1-1, with TRBD1 matching 7 bases. Trimming removed 3 bases from V and 6 bases from J; junction bases left unmatched: 10. The CDR3 loop spans 15 amino acids. CDR3 DNA: TGTGCCAGCAGTTTGGCAGGACAGGACGTCGCTGAAGCTTTCTTT. Residues: CASSLAGQDVAEAFF.

The chain has TRBV12-3 or TRBV12-4 and TRBJ2-1; either TRBD1 or TRBD2 may supply D (6 bases each). CDR3 length equals 20 residues. The ends were cut back, 6 bases at V and 7 bases at J, with 34 bases in the middle. In nucleotides, the CDR3 is TGTGCCAGCAGCCCCCGGGGAGGAGTCGACGGGACCAGGGGCCTTAATGAGCAGTTCTTC. Encoded protein: CASSPRGGVDGTRGLNEQFF.

This clonotype was observed at least ten times. J is TRBJ2-7 and V is TRBV3-1; D gene ambiguous. Germline CDR1 and CDR2: LGHDT and YNNKEL (reference sequence). CDR3 length: 11 amino acids. V was trimmed by 1 base and J by 7 bases, leaving 5 bases between them. CDR3 region: CASSQVGEQYF. Here the CDR3 DNA reads TGTGCCAGCAGCCAAGTGGGGGAGCAGTACTTC.

This clonotype has a handful of counts. The chain is built from TRBV4-2 and TRBJ2-1; D ambiguous. CDR1 and CDR2 (germline): LGHNA, YNFKEQ. CDR3 length: 17 residues. With 0 bases removed from V and 0 bases from J, the gap between germline ends came to 12 bases. The CDR3 bases are TGTGCCAGCAGCCAAGAAAACGGGTTTGGCTCCTACAATGAGCAGTTCTTC. Its protein is CASSQENGFGSYNEQFF.

Ten or more counts support this clonotype. The rearrangement joins TRBV7-9 to TRBJ2-7; 10 bases are a match to TRBD1. The CDR3 is made up of 15 amino acids. V lost 5 bases to trimming and J lost 6 bases; unmatched junction nucleotides: 10. The germline V gene has CDR1 SEHNR and CDR2 FQNEAQ (reference sequence). The CDR3 DNA sequence: TGTGCCAGCAGCGATCGGACAGGGGGTTTGGTCGAGCAGTACTTC. Translation: CASSDRTGGLVEQYF.

This chain connects TRBV20-1 to TRBJ2-7; TRBD2 matches 8 bases. The germline CDR1 and CDR2 sequences are DFQATT and SNEGSKA (reference sequence). This CDR3 contains 15 residues. The trim removed 3 bases at V and 4 bases at J, leaving 11 bases unmatched. The CDR3 loop reads CSASGSAGGRYEQYF. CDR3 coding DNA: TGCAGTGCTAGTGGTTCGGCGGGGGGCAGGTACGAGCAGTACTTC.

This clonotype was seen a few times. CDR3 sequence: CASSYGVTQYF. Here the CDR3 DNA reads TGTGCCAGCAGTTACGGAGTGACCCAGTACTTC. The J gene is TRBJ2-5, the V gene TRBV6-2 or TRBV6-3; D remains unclear. CDR3 size: 11 residues. Germline assignment: CDR1 MNHEY and CDR2 SVGEGT. V was pared by 2 bases and J by 7 bases, with 5 bases between.

The table lists this clonotype with a few counts. J is TRBJ2-1 and V is TRBV5-4, with 9 bases fitting TRBD1. This CDR3 is 15 amino acids long. The V segment lost 4 bases and the J segment 3 bases; nucleotides outside the gene matches: 5. Germline values: CDR1 SGHNT, CDR2 YYREEE (reference sequence). The CDR3: CASSPGTGHYNEQFF. The CDR3 nucleotides read TGTGCCAGCAGCCCCGGGACAGGGCACTACAATGAGCAGTTCTTC.

With respect to this clonotype: Being one base from a much bigger clone, this may be a read error. This chain links TRBV24-1 with TRBJ1-5; D possibly corresponds to TRBD1 (5 bases). Germline V gives CDR1 KGHDR, CDR2 SFDVKD. V lost 3 bases and J lost 11, with 10 bases in between. This CDR3 comprises 12 residues. The CDR3 region is CATSDHGGAQHF. The DNA for the CDR3 is TGTGCCACCAGTGATCATGGGGGAGCCCAGCATTTT.

In this sample, this clonotype turned up a few times. V is TRBV18 and J is TRBJ2-7; D is unclear. V lost 1 base and J lost 7, with 8 bases in between. CDR3 length equals 12 residues. The germline CDR1 and CDR2 sequences are KGHSH and LQKENI. CDR3 loop: CASSPRAGEQYF. CDR3 sequence (DNA): TGTGCCAGCTCACCACGGGCTGGGGAGCAGTACTTC.

This chain uses TRBV3-1 with TRBJ2-1; 9 nucleotides match TRBD2. The CDR3 contains 12 residues. V gave up 2 bases and J gave up 10 bases; unmatched junction bases: 0. The V gene's germline CDR1 is LGHDT and CDR2 YNNKEL (reference sequence). Here the CDR3 DNA reads TGTGCCAGCAGCCAACTAGCGGGGGAGCAGTTCTTC. Translated, it gives CASSQLAGEQFF.

This clonotype has at least ten counts. The CDR3 spells CSATDSSHYEQYF. CDR3 DNA sequence: TGCAGTGCTACGGACAGTAGCCACTACGAGCAGTACTTC. The rearrangement uses TRBV20-1 and TRBJ2-7; weak D call: TRBD1 (6 bases). Between the trimmed V and J ends, which lost 4 bases and 3 bases, there was a span of 13 bases. There are 13 residues in the CDR3. Germline V gene data show CDR1 as DFQATT and CDR2 as SNEGSKA (reference sequence).

This sequence joins TRBV14 and TRBJ1-6, with D unclear. With 1 base removed from V and 10 bases from J, the gap between germline ends came to 5 bases. The CDR3 is 12 amino acids. In germline, CDR1 is SGHDN, CDR2 FVKESK. The CDR3 spells CASSQGGSPLHF. The CDR3 region has the DNA TGTGCCAGCAGCCAAGGAGGGTCACCCCTCCACTTT.

This clonotype has only a few counts. The V gene is TRBV20-1, the J gene TRBJ2-3; 11 bases line up with TRBD2. Losses at the gene ends were 3 bases for V and 1 base for J; bases not matched to a gene: 9. The CDR3 contains 17 residues. The germline V gene has CDR1 DFQATT and CDR2 SNEGSKA (reference sequence). The CDR3 region is CSARTLKGLAGTDTQYF. DNA for the CDR3: TGCAGTGCTAGGACTTTAAAGGGACTAGCGGGCACAGATACGCAGTATTTT.

This clonotype was recorded at least ten times. The chain uses TRBV20-1 and TRBJ2-7; a weak D match, TRBD1 (6 bases). CDR3 length: 11 residues. V was clipped by 6 bases and J by 5 bases, with 11 bases between them. The germline V gene has CDR1 DFQATT and CDR2 SNEGSKA (reference sequence). The CDR3 DNA sequence: TGCAGTGCCGTACAGGGAAACGAGCAGTACTTC. Protein product: CSAVQGNEQYF.

The chain combines TRBV7-9 with TRBJ1-1; D not resolved. This CDR3 contains 11 residues. V lost 2 bases and J lost 11, with 9 bases in between. Germline V gene data show CDR1 as SEHNR and CDR2 as FQNEAQ (reference sequence). Here the CDR3 reads CASSLIQEAFF. CDR3 sequence (DNA): TGTGCCAGCAGCTTAATCCAGGAGGCTTTCTTT.

The table lists this clonotype with many counts. The chain uses TRBV29-1 and TRBJ1-3; 9 positions match TRBD1. CDR1 SQVTM and CDR2 ANQGSEA come from the germline V gene. Trimming at V came to 0 bases and at J to 7 bases, leaving 10 bases not matched to a gene. The CDR3 runs 16 residues. In nucleotides, the CDR3 is TGCAGCGTTGAAGATTCGTACGGACAGGGGAGGAACACCATATATTTT. Its translation: CSVEDSYGQGRNTIYF.

This chain joins TRBV6-2 or TRBV6-3 and TRBJ1-6; no definite D call. Trimming took off 8 bases at V and 6 bases at J, with 14 bases between the two ends. The CDR3 is 14 amino acids. Per the germline V gene, CDR1 is MNHEY and CDR2 is SVGEGT. CDR3: CASGRSHINSPLHF. The CDR3 DNA is TGTGCCAGCGGTCGGAGCCATATTAATTCACCCCTCCACTTT.

At least ten counts were recorded for this clonotype. The chain couples TRBV11-3 to TRBJ2-1; TRBD1 or TRBD2 may be the D gene (6 bases each). Per the germline V gene, CDR1 is SGHNT and CDR2 is YENEEA. CDR3 length equals 17 residues. Trimming removed 0 bases from V and 9 bases from J, with 21 bases in between. The CDR3 nucleotides are TGTGCCAGCAGCTTAGAAACGGGGGCAGGGCAGTTGGGTGAGCAGTTCTTC. Translated: CASSLETGAGQLGEQFF.

At least ten counts were recorded for this clonotype. The chain has TRBV19 and TRBJ2-5; tentatively, D is TRBD1 (6 bases). This CDR3 contains 15 residues. CDR1 and CDR2 (germline): LNHDA, SQIVND (reference sequence). V was cut by 3 bases and J by 2 bases, with 13 bases left in between. CDR3 nucleotide sequence: TGTGCCAGTAGTATCCAGACCAGGGGTCAAGAGACCCAGTACTTC. Translation gives CASSIQTRGQETQYF.

This clonotype has just a few counts. DNA for the CDR3: TGTGCCAGCAGCCAAGCGGAGGTCGACGAGCAGTACTTC. Translation gives CASSQAEVDEQYF. This sequence joins TRBV3-1 and TRBJ2-7; D might be TRBD2 (5 bases). Trimming removed 1 base at V and 5 bases at J, with 9 bases between. Germline values: CDR1 LGHDT, CDR2 YNNKEL (reference sequence). The CDR3 has 13 residues.

This clonotype has a handful of counts. This sequence joins TRBV12-5 and TRBJ2-4; TRBD1 matches at 8 bases. Per germline, CDR1 LGHNT and CDR2 FRNRAP. V shed 6 bases, J shed 1 base, and the junction held 5 bases outside the gene matches. The CDR3 consists of 15 residues. CDR3 loop: CASGYRGEAKNIQYF. The DNA of the CDR3 is TGTGCTAGTGGCTACAGGGGGGAGGCCAAAAACATTCAGTACTTC.